This T cell receptor (beta chain) comes out of a study of vaccination and CD4 T cells after COVID-19. Study background: Either the Pfizer-BioNTech BNT162b2 or Moderna mRNA-1273 vaccine was given as two doses. Median time from second vaccine dose to sampling was about 70 days (14 to 241).

Trimming cost V 5 bases and J 7 bases; bases outside gene matches: 7. CDR3 size: 12 residues. Germline values: CDR1 DFQATT, CDR2 SNEGSKA (reference sequence). Findings of the study overall: Researchers looked at relatively few convalescent patients and had no early post-infection timepoints.

Indicated treatment: approximately nine-day PBMC culture with coronavirus spike peptide pools or control peptides (ViraFEST assay). Investigators isolated CD4+ T cells by negative selection after 10 days of culture. This clonotype appeared a few times. The antigen is undetermined. Researchers used the Oncomine TCR Beta short-read assay to sequence DNA from cultured CD4+ T cells. MiXCR, applied by TCRdb to the PCR reads, yields one record per CDR3 protein. The sample shows thousands of distinct CDR3 sequences, over 65% of them seen only once. Sequencing was done on a sample of CD4+ T cells from blood, cultured in vitro. The receptor was isolated from a human donor who had recovered from COVID-19. J is TRBJ1-1 and V is TRBV20-1, with 7 nucleotides matching TRBD1. CDR3 nucleotide sequence: TGCAGTGCTCGCAGGGGGAGCGATGAAGCTTTCTTT. Translation gives CSARRGSDEAFF.